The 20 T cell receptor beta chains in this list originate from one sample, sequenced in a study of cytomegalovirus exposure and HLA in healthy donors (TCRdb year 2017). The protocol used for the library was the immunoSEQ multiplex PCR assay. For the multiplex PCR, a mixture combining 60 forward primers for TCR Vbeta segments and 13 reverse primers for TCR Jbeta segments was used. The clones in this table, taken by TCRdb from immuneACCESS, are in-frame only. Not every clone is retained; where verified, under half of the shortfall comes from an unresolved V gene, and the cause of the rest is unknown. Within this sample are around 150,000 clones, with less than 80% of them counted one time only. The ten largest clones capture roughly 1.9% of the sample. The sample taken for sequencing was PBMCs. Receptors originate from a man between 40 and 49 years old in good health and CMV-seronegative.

This CDR3 reads CASSRSNQPQHF. The CDR3 nucleotides read TGTGCCAGCAGTCGTAGTAATCAGCCCCAGCATTTT. The chain carries TRBV7-9 and TRBJ1-5, with no clear D. Germline V gene data show CDR1 as SEHNR and CDR2 as FQNEAQ (reference sequence). The ends were cut back, 6 bases at V and 4 bases at J, with 7 bases in the middle. This CDR3 contains 12 residues. Variable domain in full (rest from reference TRBV7-9 and TRBJ1-5): DTGVSQNPRHKITKRGQNVTFRCDPISEHNRLYWYRQTLGQGPEFLTYFQNEAQLEKSRLLSDRFSAERPKGSFSTLEIQRTEQGDSAMYLCASSRSNQPQHFGDGTRLSIL.

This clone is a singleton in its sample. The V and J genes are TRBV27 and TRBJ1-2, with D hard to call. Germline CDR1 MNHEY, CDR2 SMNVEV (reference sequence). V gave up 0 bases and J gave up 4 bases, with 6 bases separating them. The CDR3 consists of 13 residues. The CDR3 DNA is TGTGCCAGCAGTTTATCGGCGGCCTATGGCTACACCTTC. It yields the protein CASSLSAAYGYTF.

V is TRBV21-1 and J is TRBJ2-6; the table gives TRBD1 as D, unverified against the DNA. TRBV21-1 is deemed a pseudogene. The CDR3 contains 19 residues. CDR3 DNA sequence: TGTGCCAGCAGCAAAGTGGACAGGGGACTTGCTTCTGGGGCCAACGTCCTGACTTTC. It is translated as CASSKVDRGLASGANVLTF.

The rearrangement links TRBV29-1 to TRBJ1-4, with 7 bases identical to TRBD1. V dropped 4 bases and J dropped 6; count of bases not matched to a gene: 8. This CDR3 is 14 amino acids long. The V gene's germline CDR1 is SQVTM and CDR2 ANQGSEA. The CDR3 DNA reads TGCAGCGTTGCAAACACTGGACAGGATGAAAAACTGTTTTTT. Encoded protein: CSVANTGQDEKLFF.

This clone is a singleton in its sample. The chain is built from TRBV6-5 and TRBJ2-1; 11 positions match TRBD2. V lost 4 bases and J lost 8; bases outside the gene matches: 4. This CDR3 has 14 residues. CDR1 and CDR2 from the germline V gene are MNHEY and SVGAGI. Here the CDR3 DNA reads TGTGCCAGCAGTTCTAGCGGGAGGTTCTATGAGCAGTTCTTC. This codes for CASSSSGRFYEQFF.

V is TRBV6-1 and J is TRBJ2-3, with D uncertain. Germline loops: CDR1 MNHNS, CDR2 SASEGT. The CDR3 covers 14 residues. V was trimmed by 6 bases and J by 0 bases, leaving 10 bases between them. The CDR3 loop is CASRALQSTDTQYF. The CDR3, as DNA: TGTGCCAGCAGGGCCCTGCAAAGCACAGATACGCAGTATTTT.

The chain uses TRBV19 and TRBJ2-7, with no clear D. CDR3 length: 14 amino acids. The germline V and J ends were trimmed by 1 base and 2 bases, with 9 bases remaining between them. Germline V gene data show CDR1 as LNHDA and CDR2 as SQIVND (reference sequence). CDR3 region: CASSIGRGPYEQYF. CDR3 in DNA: TGTGCCAGTAGTATAGGACGCGGCCCCTACGAGCAGTACTTC.

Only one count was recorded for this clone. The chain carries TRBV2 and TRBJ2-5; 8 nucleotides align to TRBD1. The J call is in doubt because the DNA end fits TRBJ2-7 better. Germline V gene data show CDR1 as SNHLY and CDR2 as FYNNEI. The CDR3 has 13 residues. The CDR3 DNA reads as TGTGCCAGCAGTGACAGGGGGCACTACGAGCAGTACTTC. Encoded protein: CASSDRGHYEQYF.

CDR3 region: CASSISDEQYF. In DNA form, the CDR3 reads TGTGCCAGTAGTATCTCTGACGAGCAGTACTTC. The chain has TRBV19 and TRBJ2-7; D is unresolved. Trimming took off 3 bases at V and 5 bases at J, with 5 bases between the two ends. The CDR3 is 11 amino acids. CDR1 is LNHDA, CDR2 SQIVND, per germline (reference sequence).

The CDR3 sequence: CASSRGSGRGGRIGELFF. CDR3 nucleotides: TGTGCCAGTAGTCGAGGTAGCGGGAGAGGGGGAAGGATCGGGGAGCTGTTTTTT. The chain uses TRBV19 and TRBJ2-2; 9 nucleotides agree with TRBD2. The J segment lost 7 bases and the V segment lost 5 bases, leaving 17 bases of the junction unmatched. The CDR3 is 18 amino acids. The V gene's germline CDR1 is LNHDA and CDR2 SQIVND (reference sequence).

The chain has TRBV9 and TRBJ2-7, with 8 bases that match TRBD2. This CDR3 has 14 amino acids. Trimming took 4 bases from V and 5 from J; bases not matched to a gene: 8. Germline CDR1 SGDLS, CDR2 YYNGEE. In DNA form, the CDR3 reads TGTGCCAGCAGCCCCAGCGGGAGTTTCGACGAGCAGTACTTC. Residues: CASSPSGSFDEQYF. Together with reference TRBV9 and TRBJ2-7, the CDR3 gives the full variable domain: DSGVTQTPKHLITATGQRVTLRCSPRSGDLSVYWYQQSLDQGLQFLIQYYNGEERAKGNILERFSAQQFPDLHSELNLSSLELGDSALYFCASSPSGSFDEQYFGPGTRLTVT.

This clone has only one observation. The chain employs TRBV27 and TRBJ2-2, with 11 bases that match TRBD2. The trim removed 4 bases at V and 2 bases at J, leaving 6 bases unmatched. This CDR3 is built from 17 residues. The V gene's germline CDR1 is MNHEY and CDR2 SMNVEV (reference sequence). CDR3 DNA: TGTGCCAGCAGTTGGACCGGGACTAGCGGTAACACCGGGGAGCTGTTTTTT. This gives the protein CASSWTGTSGNTGELFF.

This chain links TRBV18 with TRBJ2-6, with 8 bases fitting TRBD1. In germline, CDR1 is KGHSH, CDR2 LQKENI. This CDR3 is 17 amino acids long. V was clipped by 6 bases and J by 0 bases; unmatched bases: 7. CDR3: CASSPWTGNSGANVLTF. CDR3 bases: TGTGCCAGCTCCCCATGGACAGGGAACTCTGGGGCCAACGTCCTGACTTTC.

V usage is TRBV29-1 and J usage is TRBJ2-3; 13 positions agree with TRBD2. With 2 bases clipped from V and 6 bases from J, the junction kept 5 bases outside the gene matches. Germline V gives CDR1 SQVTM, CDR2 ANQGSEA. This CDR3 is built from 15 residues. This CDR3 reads CSVERLAGGRDTQYF. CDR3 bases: TGCAGCGTTGAACGACTAGCGGGAGGTCGGGATACGCAGTATTTT.

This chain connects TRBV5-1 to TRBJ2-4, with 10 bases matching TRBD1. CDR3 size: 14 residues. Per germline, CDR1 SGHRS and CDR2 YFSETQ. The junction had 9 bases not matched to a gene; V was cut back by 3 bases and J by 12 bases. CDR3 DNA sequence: TGCGCCAGCAGCTGGGGACAGGGGCAGGCCAGTCAGTACTTC. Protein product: CASSWGQGQASQYF.

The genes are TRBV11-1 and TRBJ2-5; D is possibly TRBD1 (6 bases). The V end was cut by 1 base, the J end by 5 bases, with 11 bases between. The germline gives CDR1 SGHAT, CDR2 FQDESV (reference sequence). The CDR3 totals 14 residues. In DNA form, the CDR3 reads TGTGCCAGCAGCTTAGGGACAGATTTGGAGACCCAGTACTTC. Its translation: CASSLGTDLETQYF.

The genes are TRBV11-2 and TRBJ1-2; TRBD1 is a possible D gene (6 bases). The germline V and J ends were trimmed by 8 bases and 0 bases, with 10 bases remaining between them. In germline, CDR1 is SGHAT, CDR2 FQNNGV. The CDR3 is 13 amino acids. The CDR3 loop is CASGTLANYGYTF. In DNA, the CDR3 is TGTGCCAGCGGGACATTAGCTAACTATGGCTACACCTTC.

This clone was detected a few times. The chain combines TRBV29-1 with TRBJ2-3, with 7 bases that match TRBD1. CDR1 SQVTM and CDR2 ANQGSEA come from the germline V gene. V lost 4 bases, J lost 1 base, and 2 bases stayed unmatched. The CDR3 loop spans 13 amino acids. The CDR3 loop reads CSVGQGGTDTQYF. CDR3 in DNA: TGCAGCGTTGGACAGGGAGGCACAGATACGCAGTATTTT.

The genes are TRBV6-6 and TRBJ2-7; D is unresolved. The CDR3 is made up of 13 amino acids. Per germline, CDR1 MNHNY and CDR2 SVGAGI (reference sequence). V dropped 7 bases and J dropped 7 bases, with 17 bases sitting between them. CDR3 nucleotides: TGTGCCAGCACCCCGGGTCTTCCACGGGAGCAGTACTTC. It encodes CASTPGLPREQYF.

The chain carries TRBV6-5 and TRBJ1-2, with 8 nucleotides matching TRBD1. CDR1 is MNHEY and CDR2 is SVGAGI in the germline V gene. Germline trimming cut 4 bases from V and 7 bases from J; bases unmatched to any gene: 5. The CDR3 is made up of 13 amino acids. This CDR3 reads CASSFLTGVGYTF. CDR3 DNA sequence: TGTGCCAGCAGTTTTTTGACAGGGGTTGGCTACACCTTC.